A selection of T cell receptor beta chains follows, all from one sample in a study of T cell responses to AZD1222 COVID-19 vaccine. Here immunoSEQ multiplex PCR was the method, and the copy in TCRdb shows in-frame clones only, minus some. Of roughly 140,000 clones in the sample, about 91% were seen once. The sequencing used peripheral blood, collected on day 0 of AZD1222 vaccination. Receptors originate from an adult in good health. CDR3s include the opening cysteine and the closing phenylalanine or tryptophan. A D gene is named only where the DNA matches it firmly. Size is omitted from some rows. Given values are once, few, many or a class for expanded clones.

TRBJ2-3,NA,once,TRBV10-3,CAISEMGGPDTQYF,TGTGCCATCAGTGAGATGGGGGGGCCAGATACGCAGTATTTT
TRBJ1-1,NA,NA,TRBV30,CAWSVQVNTEAFF,TGTGCCTGGAGTGTACAAGTGAACACTGAAGCTTTCTTT
TRBJ2-5,NA,NA,TRBV9,CASSPGGDGLVETQYF,TGTGCCAGCAGCCCAGGAGGGGACGGGCTCGTGGAGACCCAGTACTTC
TRBJ1-2,NA,NA,TRBV10-3,CAIKSSGGGYGYTF,TGTGCCATCAAGTCTTCGGGGGGTGGCTATGGCTACACCTTC
TRBJ1-1,NA,NA,TRBV9,CASSVGGLGMNTEAFF,TGTGCCAGCAGCGTAGGTGGTCTGGGGATGAACACTGAAGCTTTCTTT
TRBJ1-2,NA,few,TRBV4-2,CASSPGTPGGYTF,TGTGCCAGCAGCCCGGGGACACCGGGTGGCTACACCTTC
TRBJ2-1,NA,NA,TRBV11-2,CASSLGNEQFF,TGTGCCAGCAGCTTAGGCAATGAGCAGTTCTTC
TRBJ1-2,TRBD1,NA,TRBV11-2,CASSLVGTGGDFYGYTF,TGTGCCAGCAGCTTGGTCGGGACAGGGGGGGACTTCTATGGCTACACCTTC
TRBJ1-6,NA,NA,TRBV7-3,CASSSTPGGDSPLHF,TGTGCCAGCAGCTCAACCCCGGGAGGTGATTCACCCCTCCACTTT
TRBJ2-3,NA,NA,TRBV9,CASSTHGTADTQYF,TGTGCCAGCAGCACCCATGGGACTGCAGATACGCAGTATTTT
TRBJ1-4,NA,NA,TRBV27,CASSFRGEKLFF,TGTGCCAGCAGTTTTAGAGGAGAAAAACTGTTTTTT
TRBJ2-1,TRBD2,once,TRBV6-2/TRBV6-3,CASSVAGSTGEQFF,TGTGCCAGCAGCGTAGCGGGAAGTACGGGTGAGCAGTTCTTC
TRBJ2-7,NA,few,TRBV19,CASSIRGNRPYEQYF,TGTGCCAGTAGTATCAGAGGGAACAGACCCTACGAGCAGTACTTC
TRBJ2-1,NA,NA,TRBV5-1,CASSLAGHLVNEQFF,TGCGCCAGCAGCTTGGCCGGACACCTGGTCAATGAGCAGTTCTTC
TRBJ1-2,TRBD1,NA,TRBV18,CASSSTGAGYGYTF,TGTGCCAGCTCCTCGACAGGGGCAGGCTATGGCTACACCTTC
TRBJ2-7,NA,NA,TRBV5-6,CASSPSPRSLEQYF,TGTGCCAGCAGCCCGTCCCCTCGGTCGCTCGAGCAGTACTTC
TRBJ2-2,NA,NA,TRBV19,CASSMRAGNGELFF,TGTGCCAGTAGTATGAGGGCAGGGAACGGGGAGCTGTTTTTT
TRBJ1-5,NA,NA,TRBV10-3,CAISERSNQPQHF,TGTGCCATCAGTGAACGTAGCAATCAGCCCCAGCATTTT
TRBJ2-1,TRBD2,NA,TRBV19,CASQISSGGSRGQFF,TGTGCCAGCCAAATTTCTAGCGGGGGTTCGAGAGGGCAGTTCTTC
TRBJ2-7,NA,NA,TRBV14,CASSQERRVGEQYF,TGTGCCAGCAGCCAAGAGCGGCGGGTCGGTGAGCAGTACTTC
TRBJ1-2,NA,few,TRBV12-3/TRBV12-4,CASSRTENYGYTF,TGTGCCAGCAGCCGGACAGAGAACTATGGCTACACCTTC
TRBJ2-2,TRBD2,NA,TRBV6-6,CASSLTSGSPTGELFF,TGTGCCAGCAGTCTCACTAGCGGGAGCCCCACCGGGGAGCTGTTTTTT
TRBJ1-3,NA,NA,TRBV27,CASSTRLRSGNTIYF,TGTGCCAGCAGTACTCGACTGCGCTCTGGAAACACCATATATTTT
TRBJ2-1,NA,NA,TRBV29-1,CSAKARKGYNEQFF,TGCAGCGCCAAAGCCCGGAAAGGCTACAATGAGCAGTTCTTC
TRBJ2-7,NA,NA,TRBV30,CAWSVLKVSAYEQYF,TGTGCCTGGAGTGTACTGAAGGTTTCGGCCTACGAGCAGTACTTC
TRBJ1-5,NA,NA,TRBV27,CASTTGYQPQHF,TGTGCCAGCACAACAGGATATCAGCCCCAGCATTTT
TRBJ1-5,NA,NA,TRBV30,CAWSALQGFNQPQHF,TGTGCCTGGAGTGCGTTACAGGGATTCAATCAGCCCCAGCATTTT
TRBJ1-1,TRBD1,NA,TRBV5-4,CASILRRTGNTEAFF,TGTGCCAGCATCTTACGAAGGACAGGGAACACTGAAGCTTTCTTT
TRBJ1-6,NA,few,TRBV28,CATTGTRNSPLHF,TGTGCCACCACCGGGACGAGAAATTCACCCCTCCACTTT
TRBJ2-7,TRBD2,once,TRBV2,CASRVAGAYEQYF,TGTGCCAGCAGGGTAGCGGGTGCCTACGAGCAGTACTTC
TRBJ1-6,TRBD1,NA,TRBV28,CASLTQTGMGSPLHF,TGTGCCAGCCTCACCCAGACAGGGATGGGTTCACCCCTCCACTTT
TRBJ1-2,NA,NA,TRBV6-2/TRBV6-3,CASSYGVGYGYTF,TGTGCCAGCAGTTACGGCGTCGGCTATGGCTACACCTTC
TRBJ1-1,NA,NA,TRBV27,CASSLIWGSEAFF,TGTGCCAGCAGTTTGATATGGGGATCAGAAGCTTTCTTT
TRBJ2-5,NA,NA,TRBV3-1/TRBV3-2,CASSQDGVGTQYF,TGTGCCAGCAGCCAAGATGGGGTTGGGACCCAGTACTTC
TRBJ1-5,NA,NA,TRBV28,CASSPGGGGNQPQHF,TGTGCCAGCAGTCCCGGAGGTGGTGGCAATCAGCCCCAGCATTTT
TRBJ2-5,NA,NA,TRBV30,CAWSFTGVSETQYF,TGTGCCTGGAGTTTTACAGGAGTCTCAGAGACCCAGTACTTC
TRBJ1-1,TRBD1,NA,TRBV5-1,CASRTTGGTEAFF,TGCGCCAGCAGAACGACAGGGGGTACTGAAGCTTTCTTT
TRBJ2-1,TRBD1,NA,TRBV14,CASSPSPGQGTYNEQFF,TGTGCCAGCAGCCCAAGTCCGGGACAGGGTACCTACAATGAGCAGTTCTTC
TRBJ2-2,TRBD2,NA,TRBV7-3,CASSLLGTSLSPNTGELFF,TGTGCCAGCAGCTTACTGGGGACTAGCCTTTCACCGAACACCGGGGAGCTGTTTTTT
TRBJ2-1,TRBD2,NA,TRBV29-1,CSVLSRTSGSSSYNEQFF,TGCAGCGTCCTTTCCCGGACTAGCGGGTCGAGCTCCTACAATGAGCAGTTCTTC
TRBJ1-2,NA,NA,TRBV6-5,CASSLRQTNYGYTF,TGTGCCAGCAGTTTACGACAGACTAACTATGGCTACACCTTC